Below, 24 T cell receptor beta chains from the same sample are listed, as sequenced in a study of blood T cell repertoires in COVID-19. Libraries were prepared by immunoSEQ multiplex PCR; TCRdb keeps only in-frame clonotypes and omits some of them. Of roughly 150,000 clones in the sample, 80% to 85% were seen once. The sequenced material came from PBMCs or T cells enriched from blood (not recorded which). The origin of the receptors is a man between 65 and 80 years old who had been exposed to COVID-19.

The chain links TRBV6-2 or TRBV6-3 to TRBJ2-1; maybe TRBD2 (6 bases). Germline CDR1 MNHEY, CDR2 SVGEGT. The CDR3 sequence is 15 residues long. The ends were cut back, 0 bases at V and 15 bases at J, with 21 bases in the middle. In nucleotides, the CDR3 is TGTGCCAGCAGTTACTCGATTTACGGAGGGCAGGATCTGTTCTTC. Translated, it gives CASSYSIYGGQDLFF.

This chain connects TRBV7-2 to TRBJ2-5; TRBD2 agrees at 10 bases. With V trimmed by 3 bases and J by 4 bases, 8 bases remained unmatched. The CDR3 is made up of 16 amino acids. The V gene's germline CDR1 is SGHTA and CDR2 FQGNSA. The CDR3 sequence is CASSFAPGLAIETQYF. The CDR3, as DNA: TGTGCCAGCAGCTTCGCCCCGGGACTAGCGATAGAGACCCAGTACTTC.

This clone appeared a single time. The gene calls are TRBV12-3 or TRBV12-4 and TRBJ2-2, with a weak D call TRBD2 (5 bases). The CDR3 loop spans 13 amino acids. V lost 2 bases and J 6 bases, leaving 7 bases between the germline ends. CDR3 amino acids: CASSLRGAGELFF. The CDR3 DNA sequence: TGTGCCAGCAGTTTACGGGGAGCCGGGGAGCTGTTTTTT.

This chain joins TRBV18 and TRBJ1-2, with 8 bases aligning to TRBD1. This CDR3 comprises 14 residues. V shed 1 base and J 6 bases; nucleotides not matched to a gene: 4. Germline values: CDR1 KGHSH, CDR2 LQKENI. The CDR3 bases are TGTGCCAGCTCACCACTGGGACAGGAGCATGGCTACACCTTC. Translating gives CASSPLGQEHGYTF.

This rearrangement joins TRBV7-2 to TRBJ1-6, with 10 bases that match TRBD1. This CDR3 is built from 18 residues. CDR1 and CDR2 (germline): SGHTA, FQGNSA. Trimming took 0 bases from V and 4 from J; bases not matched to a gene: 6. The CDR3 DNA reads TGTGCCAGCAGCTTAGCACCGGGACAGGGGCTTTATAATTCACCCCTCCACTTT. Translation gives CASSLAPGQGLYNSPLHF.

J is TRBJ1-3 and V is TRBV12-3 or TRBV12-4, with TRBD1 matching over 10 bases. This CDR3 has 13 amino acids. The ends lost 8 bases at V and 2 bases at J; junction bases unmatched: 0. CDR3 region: CASDRGPGNTIYF. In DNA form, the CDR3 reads TGTGCCAGCGACAGGGGGCCTGGAAACACCATATATTTT.

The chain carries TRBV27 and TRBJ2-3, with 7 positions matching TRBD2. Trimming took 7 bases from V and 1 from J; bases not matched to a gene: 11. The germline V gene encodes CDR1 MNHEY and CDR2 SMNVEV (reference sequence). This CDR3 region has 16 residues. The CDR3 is CASILRAGEGTDTQYF. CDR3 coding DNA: TGTGCCAGCATCCTCCGTGCGGGGGAGGGCACAGATACGCAGTATTTT.

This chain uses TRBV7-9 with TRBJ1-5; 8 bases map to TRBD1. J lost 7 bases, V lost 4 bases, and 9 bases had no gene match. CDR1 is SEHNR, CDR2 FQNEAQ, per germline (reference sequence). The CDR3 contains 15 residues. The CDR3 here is CASSSARQGKQPQHF. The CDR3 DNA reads TGTGCCAGCAGCTCAGCCCGACAGGGGAAGCAGCCCCAGCATTTT.

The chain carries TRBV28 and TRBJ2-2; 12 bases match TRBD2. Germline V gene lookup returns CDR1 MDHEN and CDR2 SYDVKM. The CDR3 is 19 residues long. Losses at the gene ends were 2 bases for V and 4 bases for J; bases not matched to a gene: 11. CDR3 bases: TGTGCCAGCAGTTTAGGCGTTTTTGCTAGCGGGAGGGCCACCGGGGAGCTGTTTTTT. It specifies CASSLGVFASGRATGELFF.

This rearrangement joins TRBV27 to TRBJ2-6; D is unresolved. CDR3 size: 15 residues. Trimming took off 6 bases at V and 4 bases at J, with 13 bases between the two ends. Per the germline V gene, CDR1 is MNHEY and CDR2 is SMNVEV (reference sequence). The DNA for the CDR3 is TGTGCCAGCAGCCTTTGGAGACCGGGGGCCAACGTCCTGACTTTC. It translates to CASSLWRPGANVLTF.

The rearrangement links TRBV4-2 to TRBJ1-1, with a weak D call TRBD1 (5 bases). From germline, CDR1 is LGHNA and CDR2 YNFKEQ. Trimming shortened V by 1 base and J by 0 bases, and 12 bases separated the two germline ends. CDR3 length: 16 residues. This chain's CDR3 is CASSQGGTGMNTEAFF. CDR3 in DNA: TGTGCCAGCAGCCAAGGGGGAACAGGCATGAACACTGAAGCTTTCTTT.

The CDR3 loop reads CASSDRQITIYF. The CDR3 bases are TGTGCCAGCAGTGACAGGCAAATAACCATATATTTT. J is TRBJ1-3 and V is TRBV6-6, with D possibly being TRBD1 (6 bases). Per germline, CDR1 MNHNY and CDR2 SVGAGI (reference sequence). Trimming left V 5 bases short and J 10 bases short, with 12 bases between. The CDR3 covers 12 residues.

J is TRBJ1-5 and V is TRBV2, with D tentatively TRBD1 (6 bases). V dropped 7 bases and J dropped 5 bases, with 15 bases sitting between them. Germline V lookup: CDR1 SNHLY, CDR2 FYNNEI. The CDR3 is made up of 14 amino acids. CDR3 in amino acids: CASKGRTDYQPQHF. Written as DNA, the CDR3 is TGTGCCAGCAAGGGCCGGACAGATTATCAGCCCCAGCATTTT.

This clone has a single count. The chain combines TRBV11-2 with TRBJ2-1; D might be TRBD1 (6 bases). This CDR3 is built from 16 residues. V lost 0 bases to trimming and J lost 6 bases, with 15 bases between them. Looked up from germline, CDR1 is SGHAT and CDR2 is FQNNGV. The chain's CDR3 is CASSLDLGGRSNEQFF. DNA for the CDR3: TGTGCCAGCAGCTTAGATCTTGGGGGCCGTAGCAATGAGCAGTTCTTC.

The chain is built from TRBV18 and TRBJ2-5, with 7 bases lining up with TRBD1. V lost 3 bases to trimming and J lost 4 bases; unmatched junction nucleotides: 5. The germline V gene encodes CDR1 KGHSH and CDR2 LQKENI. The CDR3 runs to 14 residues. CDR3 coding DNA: TGTGCCAGCTCACCGGCCCGACAGGGAGAGACCCAGTACTTC. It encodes CASSPARQGETQYF.

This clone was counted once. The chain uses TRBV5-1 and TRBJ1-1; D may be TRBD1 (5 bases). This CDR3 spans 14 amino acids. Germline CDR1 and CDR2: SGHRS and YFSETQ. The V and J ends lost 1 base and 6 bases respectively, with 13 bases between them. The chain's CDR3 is CASSLMGGSAEAFF. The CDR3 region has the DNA TGCGCCAGCAGCTTGATGGGGGGGTCTGCTGAAGCTTTCTTT.

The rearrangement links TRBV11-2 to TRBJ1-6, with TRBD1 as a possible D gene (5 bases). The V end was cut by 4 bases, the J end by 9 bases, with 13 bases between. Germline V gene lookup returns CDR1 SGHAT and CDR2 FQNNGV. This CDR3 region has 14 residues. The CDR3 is CASSSAEGVSPLHF. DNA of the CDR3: TGTGCCAGCAGCTCCGCCGAAGGGGTTTCACCCCTCCACTTT.

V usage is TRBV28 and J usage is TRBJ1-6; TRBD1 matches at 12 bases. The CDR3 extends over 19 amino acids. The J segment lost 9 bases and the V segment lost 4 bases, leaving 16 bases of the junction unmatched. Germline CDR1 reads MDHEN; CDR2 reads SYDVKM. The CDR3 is CASSSGQGARRVSISPLHF. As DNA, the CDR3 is TGTGCCAGCAGTTCGGGACAGGGGGCGCGCCGCGTCAGTATTTCACCCCTCCACTTT. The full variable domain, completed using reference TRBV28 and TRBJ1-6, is DVKVTQSSRYLVKRTGEKVFLECVQDMDHENMFWYRQDPGLGLRLIYFSYDVKMKEKGDIPEGYSVSREKKERFSLILESASTNQTSMYLCASSSGQGARRVSISPLHFGNGTRLTVT.

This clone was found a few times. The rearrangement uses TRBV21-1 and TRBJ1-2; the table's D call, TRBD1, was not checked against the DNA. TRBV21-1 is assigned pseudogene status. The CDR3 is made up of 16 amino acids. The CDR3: CASSKARATGLYGYTF. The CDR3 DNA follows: TGTGCCAGCAGCAAAGCTCGGGCGACAGGGCTCTATGGCTACACCTTC.

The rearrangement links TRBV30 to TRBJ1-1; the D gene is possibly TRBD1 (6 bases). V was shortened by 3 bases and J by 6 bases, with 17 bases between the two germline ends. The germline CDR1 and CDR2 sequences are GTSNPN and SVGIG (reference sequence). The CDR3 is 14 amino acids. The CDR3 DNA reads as TGTGCCTGGAGAGTATCGGGGGGGCCGGCTGAAGCTTTCTTT. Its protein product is CAWRVSGGPAEAFF.

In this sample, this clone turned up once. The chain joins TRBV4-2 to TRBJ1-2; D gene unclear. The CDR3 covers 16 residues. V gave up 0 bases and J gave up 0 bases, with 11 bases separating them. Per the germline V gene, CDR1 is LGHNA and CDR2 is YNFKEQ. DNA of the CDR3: TGTGCCAGCAGCCAAGATCAGTCAAAAGCTAACTATGGCTACACCTTC. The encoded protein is CASSQDQSKANYGYTF.

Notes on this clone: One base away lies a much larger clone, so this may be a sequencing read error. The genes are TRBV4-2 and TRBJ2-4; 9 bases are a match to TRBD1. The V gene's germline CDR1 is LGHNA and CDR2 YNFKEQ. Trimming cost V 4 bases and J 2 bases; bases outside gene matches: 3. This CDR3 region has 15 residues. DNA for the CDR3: TGTGCCAGCAGCCTGGACAGGGGAACCAAAAACATTCAGTACTTC. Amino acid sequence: CASSLDRGTKNIQYF.

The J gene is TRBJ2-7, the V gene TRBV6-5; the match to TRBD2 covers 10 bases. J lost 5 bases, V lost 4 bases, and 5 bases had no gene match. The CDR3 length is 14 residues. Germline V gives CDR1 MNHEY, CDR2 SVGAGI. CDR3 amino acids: CASSWKRGGHEQYF. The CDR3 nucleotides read TGTGCCAGCAGTTGGAAGCGGGGGGGCCACGAGCAGTACTTC.

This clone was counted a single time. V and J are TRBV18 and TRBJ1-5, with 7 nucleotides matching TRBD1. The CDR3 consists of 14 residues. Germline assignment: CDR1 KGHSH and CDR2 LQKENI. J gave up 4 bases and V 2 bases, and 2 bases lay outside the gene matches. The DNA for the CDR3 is TGTGCCAGCTCACCAGAGACAGGGAATCAGCCCCAGCATTTT. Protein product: CASSPETGNQPQHF.